The clone carrying this TCR beta chain has a count of ten or more. TCR beta CDR3 sequences were amplified from RNA transcripts. HTBI primers drove first-round RT-PCR of the TCR CDR3. Via MiXCR, TCRdb re-called the multiplex PCR reads, giving one row per CDR3 protein. The table shows some 250,000 distinct CDR3 sequences, with 13% to 15% occurring only once. The data originate from a study of T cells in Graves' hyperthyroidism and ophthalmopathy. Hyperthyroidism was newly diagnosed in patients aged 18 to 65 (duration under 2 months). The study left out patients who had uncontrolled infection, other autoimmune disease, pregnancy or lactation. Clinical symptoms, serum thyroxine and TRAb, thyroid ultrasound and orbital computed tomography together formed the diagnostic basis. Before ophthalmopathy appeared, progressors gave blood at initial hyperthyroidism diagnosis. The ends were cut back, 6 bases at V and 6 bases at J, with 8 bases in the middle. The CDR3 consists of 12 residues. CDR1 MNHNS and CDR2 SASEGT come from the germline V gene.

The chain carries TRBV6-1 and TRBJ1-4; D is unresolved. The sequence was obtained from a woman aged 40 to 55 with Graves' hyperthyroidism that later progressed to Graves' ophthalmopathy. The sample taken for sequencing was blood. CDR3 amino acids: CASRPPDEKLFF. In DNA form, the CDR3 reads TGTGCCAGCAGACCACCGGATGAAAAACTGTTTTTT.